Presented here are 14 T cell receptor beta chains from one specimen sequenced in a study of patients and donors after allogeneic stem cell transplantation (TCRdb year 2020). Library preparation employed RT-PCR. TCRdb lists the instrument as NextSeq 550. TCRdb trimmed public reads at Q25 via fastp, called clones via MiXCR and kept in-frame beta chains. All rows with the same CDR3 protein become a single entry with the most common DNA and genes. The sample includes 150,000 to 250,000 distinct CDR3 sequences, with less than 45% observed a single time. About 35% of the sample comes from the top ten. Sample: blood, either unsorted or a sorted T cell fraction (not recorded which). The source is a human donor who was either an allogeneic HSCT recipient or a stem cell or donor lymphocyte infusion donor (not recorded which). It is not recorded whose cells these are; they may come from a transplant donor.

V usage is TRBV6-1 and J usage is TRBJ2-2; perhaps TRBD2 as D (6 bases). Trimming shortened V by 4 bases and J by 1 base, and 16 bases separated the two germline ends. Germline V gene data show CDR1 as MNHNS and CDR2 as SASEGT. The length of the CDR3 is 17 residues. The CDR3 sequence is CASSVGPRDWNTGELFF. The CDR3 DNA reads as TGTGCCAGCAGTGTTGGACCCCGGGACTGGAACACCGGGGAGCTGTTTTTT.

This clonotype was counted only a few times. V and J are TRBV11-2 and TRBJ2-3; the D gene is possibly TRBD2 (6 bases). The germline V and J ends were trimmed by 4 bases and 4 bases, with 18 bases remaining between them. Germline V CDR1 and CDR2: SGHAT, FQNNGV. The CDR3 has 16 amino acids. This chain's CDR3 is CASSSGGPGGPDTQYF. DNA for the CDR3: TGTGCCAGCAGCTCTGGAGGGCCCGGAGGACCAGATACGCAGTATTTT.

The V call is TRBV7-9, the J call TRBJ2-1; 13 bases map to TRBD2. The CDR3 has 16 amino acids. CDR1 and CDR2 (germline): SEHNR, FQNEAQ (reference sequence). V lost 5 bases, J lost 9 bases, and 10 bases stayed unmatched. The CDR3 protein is CASSARTSGSFAEQFF. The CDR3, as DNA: TGTGCCAGCAGCGCAAGGACTAGCGGGAGTTTTGCTGAGCAGTTCTTC.

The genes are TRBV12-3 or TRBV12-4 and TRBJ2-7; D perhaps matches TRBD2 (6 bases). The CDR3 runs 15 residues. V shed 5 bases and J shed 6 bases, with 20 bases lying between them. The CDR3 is CASSPHIGGMSEQYF. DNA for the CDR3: TGTGCCAGCAGTCCCCATATCGGGGGTATGAGCGAGCAGTACTTC.

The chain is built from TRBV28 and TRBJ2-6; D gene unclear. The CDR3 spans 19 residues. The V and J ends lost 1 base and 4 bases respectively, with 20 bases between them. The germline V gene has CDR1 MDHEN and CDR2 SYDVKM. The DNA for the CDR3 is TGTGCCAGCAGTTTATTAAGGGCAGAACCCGTTGAAGGGGCCAACGTCCTGACTTTC. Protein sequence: CASSLLRAEPVEGANVLTF.

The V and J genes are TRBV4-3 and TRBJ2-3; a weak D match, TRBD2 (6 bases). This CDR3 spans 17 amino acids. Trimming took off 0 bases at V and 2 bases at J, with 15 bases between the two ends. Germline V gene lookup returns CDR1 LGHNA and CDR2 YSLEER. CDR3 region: CASSQERGAGITDTQYF. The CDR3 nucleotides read TGCGCCAGCAGCCAAGAACGCGGGGCAGGGATCACAGATACGCAGTATTTT.

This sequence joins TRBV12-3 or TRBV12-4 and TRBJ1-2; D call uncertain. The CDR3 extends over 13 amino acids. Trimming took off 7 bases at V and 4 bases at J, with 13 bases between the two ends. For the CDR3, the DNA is TGTGCCAGCAAAGTCGGGCTTAGCTATGGCTACACCTTC. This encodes CASKVGLSYGYTF.

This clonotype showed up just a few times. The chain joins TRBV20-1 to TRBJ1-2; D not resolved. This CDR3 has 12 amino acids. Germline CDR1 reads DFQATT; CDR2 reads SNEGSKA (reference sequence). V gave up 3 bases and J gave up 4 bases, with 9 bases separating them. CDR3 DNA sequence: TGCAGTGCTAGTCGACGGCCCTATGGCTACACCTTC. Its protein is CSASRRPYGYTF.

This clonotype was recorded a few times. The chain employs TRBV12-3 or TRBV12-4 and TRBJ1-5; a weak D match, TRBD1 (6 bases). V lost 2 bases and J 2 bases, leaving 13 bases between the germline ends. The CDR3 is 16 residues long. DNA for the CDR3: TGTGCCAGCAGTTTAAGCGGGGGCAAGGGCAATCAGCCCCAGCATTTT. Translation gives CASSLSGGKGNQPQHF.

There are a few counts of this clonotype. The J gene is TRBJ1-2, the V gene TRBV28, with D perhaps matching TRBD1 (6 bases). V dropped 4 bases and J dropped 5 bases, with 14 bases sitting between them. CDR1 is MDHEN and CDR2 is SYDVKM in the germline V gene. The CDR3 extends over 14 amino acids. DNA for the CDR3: TGTGCCAGCAGTTACACGGGGGGCGCTTATGGCTACACCTTC. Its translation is CASSYTGGAYGYTF.

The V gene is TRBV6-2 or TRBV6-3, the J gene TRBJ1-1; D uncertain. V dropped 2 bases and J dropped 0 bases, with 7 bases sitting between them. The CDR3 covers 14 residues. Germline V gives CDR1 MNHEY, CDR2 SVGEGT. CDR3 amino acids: CASSYPGVNTEAFF. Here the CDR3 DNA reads TGTGCCAGCAGTTACCCCGGAGTGAACACTGAAGCTTTCTTT.

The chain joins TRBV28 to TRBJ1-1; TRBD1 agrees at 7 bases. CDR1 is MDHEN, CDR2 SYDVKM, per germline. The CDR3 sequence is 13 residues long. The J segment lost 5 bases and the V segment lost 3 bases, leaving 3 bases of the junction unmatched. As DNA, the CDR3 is TGTGCCAGCAGTTTCTCCAGGGGGACTGAAGCTTTCTTT. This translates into CASSFSRGTEAFF.

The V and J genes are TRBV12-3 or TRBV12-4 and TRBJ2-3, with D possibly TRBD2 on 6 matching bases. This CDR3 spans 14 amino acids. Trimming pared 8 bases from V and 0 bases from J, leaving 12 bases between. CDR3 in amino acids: CASGRSTSTDTQYF. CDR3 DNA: TGTGCCAGCGGGAGGAGTACAAGCACAGATACGCAGTATTTT.

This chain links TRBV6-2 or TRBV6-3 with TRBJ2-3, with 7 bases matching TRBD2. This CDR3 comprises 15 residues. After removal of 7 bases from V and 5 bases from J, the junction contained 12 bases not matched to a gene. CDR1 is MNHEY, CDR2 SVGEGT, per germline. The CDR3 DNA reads TGTGCCAGCACCAGGAGTCGCGGGAGTGAAGATACGCAGTATTTT. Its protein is CASTRSRGSEDTQYF.